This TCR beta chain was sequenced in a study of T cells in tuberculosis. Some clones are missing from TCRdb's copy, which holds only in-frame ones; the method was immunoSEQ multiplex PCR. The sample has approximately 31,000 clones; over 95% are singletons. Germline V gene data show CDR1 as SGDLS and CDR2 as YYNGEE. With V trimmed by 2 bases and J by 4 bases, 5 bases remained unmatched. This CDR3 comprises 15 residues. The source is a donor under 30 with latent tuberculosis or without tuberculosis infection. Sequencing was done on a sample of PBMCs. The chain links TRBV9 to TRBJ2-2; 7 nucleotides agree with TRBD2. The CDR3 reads CASSVTGGITGELFF. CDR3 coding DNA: TGTGCCAGCAGCGTTACGGGAGGTATCACCGGGGAGCTGTTTTTT.